This T cell receptor (beta chain) was observed in a study of blood T cell repertoires in COVID-19. Study as a whole: T cells, B-cell-depleted T cells, or PBMCs supplied cDNA or gDNA.

Assay: immunoSEQ multiplex PCR; the TCRdb copy retains only in-frame clones and omits some. The sample gives about 170,000 clones, about 89% of which show up once; 0.7% to 0.9% is in the top ten. CDR1 and CDR2 (germline): MNHEY, SVGAGI. There are 13 residues in the CDR3. V lost 2 bases to trimming and J lost 9 bases, with 8 bases between them. Those enrolled, adults aged about 18 to 95 years, came from roughly 23 US areas. Clinical history as reported by participants underpinned cohort assignment. Symptom resolution, clearance, or two negative PCRs marked the recovered donors of Cohort 3. Material for sequencing was PBMCs or T cells enriched from blood (not recorded which). This clonotype was obtained from a woman in her late teens or twenties who had recovered from COVID-19. This chain connects TRBV6-5 to TRBJ1-6; no clear D. In nucleotides, the CDR3 is TGTGCCAGCAGTTACAAGAGGGCTTCACCCCTCCACTTT. Translating gives CASSYKRASPLHF.